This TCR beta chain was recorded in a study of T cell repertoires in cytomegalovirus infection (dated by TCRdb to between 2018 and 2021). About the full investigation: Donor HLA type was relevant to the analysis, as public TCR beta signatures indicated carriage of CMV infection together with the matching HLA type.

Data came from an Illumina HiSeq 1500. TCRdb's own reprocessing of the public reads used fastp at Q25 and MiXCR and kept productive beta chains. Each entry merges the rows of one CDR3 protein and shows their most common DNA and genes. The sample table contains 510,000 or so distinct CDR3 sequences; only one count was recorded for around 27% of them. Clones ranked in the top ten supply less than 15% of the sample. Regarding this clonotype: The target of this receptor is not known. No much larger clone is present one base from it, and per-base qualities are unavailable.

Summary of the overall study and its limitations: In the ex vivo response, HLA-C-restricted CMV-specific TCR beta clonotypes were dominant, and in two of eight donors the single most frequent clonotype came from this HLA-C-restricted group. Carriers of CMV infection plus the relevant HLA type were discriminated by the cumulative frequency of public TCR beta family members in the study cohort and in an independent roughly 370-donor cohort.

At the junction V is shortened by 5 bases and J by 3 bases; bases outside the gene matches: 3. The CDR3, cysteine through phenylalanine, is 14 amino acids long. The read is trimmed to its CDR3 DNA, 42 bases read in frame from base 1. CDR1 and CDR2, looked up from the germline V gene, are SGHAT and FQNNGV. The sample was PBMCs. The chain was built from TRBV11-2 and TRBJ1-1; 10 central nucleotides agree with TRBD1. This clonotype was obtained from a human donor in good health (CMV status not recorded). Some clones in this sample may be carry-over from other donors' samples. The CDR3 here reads CASSGDRGYTEAFF. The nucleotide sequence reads TGTGCCAGCAGCGGGGACAGGGGTTACACTGAAGCTTTCTTT.